The T cell receptor beta chain under discussion was sequenced for a study of T-cell memory formation after mild COVID-19. Germline V gene data show CDR1 as SGHRS and CDR2 as YFSETQ. V was trimmed by 4 bases and J by 1 base, leaving 20 bases between them. This CDR3 region has 17 residues. This clonotype was recorded at least ten times. TCRdb re-analysed the 5' RACE reads in MiXCR, keeping a single row per CDR3 protein. The sample holds 14,000 to 15,000 distinct CDR3 sequences, 20% to 25% seen once. This TCR was sampled from a man between 18 and 29 years old who had mild COVID-19 (a few samples of this study predate the infection). Cell type and time point are not known. This chain connects TRBV5-1 to TRBJ1-1; the D gene is possibly TRBD1 (6 bases). The sequenced sample was PBMCs or a T cell subset sorted from them (not recorded which). CDR3 in DNA: TGCGCCAGCAGCGCCCGACAGGTGGGGGTTGAGAACACTGAAGCTTTCTTT. Translation gives CASSARQVGVENTEAFF. The full variable domain, in which reference TRBV5-1 and TRBJ1-1 provide the parts outside the CDR3, is KAGVTQTPRYLIKTRGQQVTLSCSPISGHRSVSWYQQTPGQGLQFLFEYFSETQRNKGNFPGRFSGRQFSNSRSEMNVSTLELGDSALYLCASSARQVGVENTEAFFGQGTRLTVV.